This T cell receptor (beta chain) came from a study of blood T cell repertoires in COVID-19. About the study: Italy, Spain and the United States were the sources of the convalescent and acute COVID-19 samples. T cells, B-cell-depleted T cells, or PBMCs supplied cDNA or gDNA.

Germline assignment: CDR1 SGHVS and CDR2 FNYEAQ. V gave up 3 bases and J gave up 3 bases, with 6 bases separating them. The CDR3 is made up of 13 amino acids. Authors' processing steps: From reference gene primer amplification, estimates of nucleated cell counts were derived. The data were produced by immunoSEQ multiplex PCR, yet TCRdb's version contains in-frame clones alone and is incomplete. That table supplies the V and J calls and clone size; D and trimming were determined from the DNA. This sample has roughly 24,000 clones, with roughly 91% found just once. Recruited during active infection, patients (from Seattle) were subsequently followed longitudinally.

This chain connects TRBV7-6 to TRBJ2-1; D possibly corresponds to TRBD1 (5 bases). The source of this sequence is a man aged 70-80 years with COVID-19, enrolled during active disease. What was sequenced was peripheral blood. The CDR3 nucleotides are TGTGCCAGCAGCTTTCAGGGCTACAATGAGCAGTTCTTC. This codes for CASSFQGYNEQFF. Complete variable domain (other parts from reference TRBV7-6 and TRBJ2-1): GAGVSQSPRYKVTKRGQDVALRCDPISGHVSLYWYRQALGQGPEFLTYFNYEAQQDKSGLPNDRFSAERPEGSISTLTIQRTEQRDSAMYRCASSFQGYNEQFFGPGTRLTVL.